Here is one TCR beta chain with its context. Produced via immunoSEQ multiplex PCR; TCRdb's table is partial and in-frame only. The repertoire holds roughly 80,000 clones, with approximately 89% as singletons. This record belongs to a study of blood T cell repertoires in COVID-19. For the study at large: The samples span acute and convalescent COVID-19 from the United States, Italy and Spain.

This receptor was identified in a man in his fifties with active COVID-19. The material sequenced was peripheral blood.

CDR3 loop: CSAEGGFHTGELFF. The CDR3 nucleotides read TGCAGCGCCGAGGGGGGGTTTCACACCGGGGAGCTGTTTTTT. This chain links TRBV29-1 with TRBJ2-2, with D maybe TRBD2 (7 bases). CDR3 length equals 14 residues. Trimming left V 7 bases short and J 3 bases short, with 15 bases between. The germline gives CDR1 SQVTM, CDR2 ANQGSEA.